This T cell receptor (beta chain) is drawn from a study of human T cells and chemical hapten exposure. The study, taken as a whole, reports: Alopecia in all donors means immunity may differ from healthy individuals.

Noted time point: patch test 3, about 24 weeks after DPC sensitization. The treatment is: therapeutic diphenylcyclopropenone sensitization with weekly scalp DPC. Blood draws came first, before each patch test. TCRdb reprocessed the RACE reads via MiXCR and lists one record per CDR3 protein. The sample includes about 58,000 distinct CDR3 sequences, 9.5% to 15% seen only once; the top ten take 2.4%. This CDR3 region has 15 residues. The ends were cut back, 0 bases at V and 1 base at J, with 9 bases in the middle. Germline lookup yields CDR1 LNHNV and CDR2 YYDKDF (reference sequence). This clonotype was seen a handful of times. Its antigen remains unknown.

The chain employs TRBV15 and TRBJ1-1; D is ambiguous. The specimen was whole blood, collected in connection with sensitization to the hapten diphenylcyclopropenone (DPC). This TCR came from a man under 40 with alopecia areata. Some clones in this sample may be carry-over from other donors' samples. The CDR3 region is CATSRDVMANTEAFF. In DNA form, the CDR3 reads TGTGCCACCAGCAGAGATGTTATGGCGAACACTGAAGCTTTCTTT. Together with reference TRBV15 and TRBJ1-1, the CDR3 gives the full variable domain: DAMVIQNPRYQVTQFGKPVTLSCSQTLNHNVMYWYQQKSSQAPKLLFHYYDKDFNNEADTPDNFQSRRPNTSFCFLDIRSPGLGDTAMYLCATSRDVMANTEAFFGQGTRLTVV.